The TCR beta chain described here comes from a study of monozygotic twins with inflammatory bowel disease. TCRdb reworked the 5' RACE reads into one entry per CDR3 protein, no DNA. This sample's table has approximately 330,000 distinct CDR3 sequences. This CDR3 is built from 15 residues. Looked up from germline, CDR1 is SGHNT and CDR2 is YYREEE (reference sequence). The V and J genes are TRBV5-4 and TRBJ2-1; the D call from TCRdb, TRBD1, cannot be confirmed without DNA. The clonotype originates from a human donor with ulcerative colitis or Crohn's disease, or a healthy co-twin of an affected twin (not recorded which). Sequencing was done on a sample of blood. The CDR3 protein is CASSLTGRSYNEQFF. The complete variable domain, with remaining parts taken from reference TRBV5-4 and TRBJ2-1, reads ETGVTQSPTHLIKTRGQQVTLRCSSQSGHNTVSWYQQALGQGPQFIFQYYREEENGRGNFPPRFSGLQFPNYSSELNVNALELDDSALYLCASSLTGRSYNEQFFGPGTRLTVL.